This TCR beta chain was captured in a study of T-cell memory formation after mild COVID-19. This clonotype was counted only a few times. The antigen is not known. The 5'RACE method, run with constant-segment primers, produced TCR alpha and TCR beta cDNA libraries (carrying sample barcodes and UMIs). TCRdb re-called the 5' RACE reads through MiXCR, storing one row per CDR3 protein. This sample carries 85,000 to 130,000 distinct CDR3 sequences, over 8.5% of them seen once, and the ten largest clones take 40%. V was cut by 6 bases and J by 3 bases, with 18 bases left in between. This CDR3 spans 15 amino acids. Findings and caveats of the study: Later expanders leaned toward CD4+, whereas clones contracting from day 15 to 85 were balanced CD4/CD8. The study detected some responding clones in pre-infection memory, suggesting cross-reactive memory joined.

The J gene is TRBJ2-7, the V gene TRBV12-3 or TRBV12-4, with TRBD2 as a possible D gene (5 bases). This receptor was identified in a man younger than 35 who had mild COVID-19 (a few samples of this study predate the infection). Cell type and time point are not known. The sample consisted of PBMCs or a T cell subset sorted from them (not recorded which). CDR3 residues: CASSLSLEASYEQYF. The CDR3 nucleotides read TGTGCCAGCAGCCTGAGTTTGGAGGCGAGCTACGAGCAGTACTTC.